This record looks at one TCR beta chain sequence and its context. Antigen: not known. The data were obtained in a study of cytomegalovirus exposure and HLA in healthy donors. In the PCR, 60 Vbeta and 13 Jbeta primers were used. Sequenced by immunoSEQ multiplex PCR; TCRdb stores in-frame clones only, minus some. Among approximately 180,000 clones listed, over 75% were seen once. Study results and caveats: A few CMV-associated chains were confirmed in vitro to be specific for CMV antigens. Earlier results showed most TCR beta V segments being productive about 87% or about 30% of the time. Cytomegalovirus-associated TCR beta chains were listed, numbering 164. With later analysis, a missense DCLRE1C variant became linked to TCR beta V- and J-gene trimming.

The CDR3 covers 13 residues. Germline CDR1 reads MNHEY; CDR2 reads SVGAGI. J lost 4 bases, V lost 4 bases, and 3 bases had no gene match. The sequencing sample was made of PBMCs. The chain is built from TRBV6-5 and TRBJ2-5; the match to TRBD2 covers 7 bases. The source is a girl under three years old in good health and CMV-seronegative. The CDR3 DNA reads TGTGCCAGCAGTTGGGGGGGGGTAGAGACCCAGTACTTC. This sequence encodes CASSWGGVETQYF.